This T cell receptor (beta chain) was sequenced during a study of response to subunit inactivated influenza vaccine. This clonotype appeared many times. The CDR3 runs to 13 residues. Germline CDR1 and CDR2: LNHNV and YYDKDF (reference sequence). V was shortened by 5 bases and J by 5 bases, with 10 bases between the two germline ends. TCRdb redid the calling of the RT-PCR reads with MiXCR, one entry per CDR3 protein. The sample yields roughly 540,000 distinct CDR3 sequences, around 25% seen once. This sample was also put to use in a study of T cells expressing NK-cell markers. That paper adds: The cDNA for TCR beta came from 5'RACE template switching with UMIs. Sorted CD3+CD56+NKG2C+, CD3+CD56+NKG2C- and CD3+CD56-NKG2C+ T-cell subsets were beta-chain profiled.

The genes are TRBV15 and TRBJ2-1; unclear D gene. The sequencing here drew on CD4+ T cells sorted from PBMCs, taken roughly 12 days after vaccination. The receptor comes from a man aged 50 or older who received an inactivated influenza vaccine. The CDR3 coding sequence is TGTGCCACCAGCCCCACCAGGAACAATGAGCAGTTCTTC. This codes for CATSPTRNNEQFF.